Each of the 24 T cell receptor beta chains below was sequenced from the same sample in a study of T cells in Graves' hyperthyroidism and ophthalmopathy. Amplification of TCR beta CDR3 regions used RNA as the template. The HTBI set primed first-round TCR CDR3 RT-PCR. Each CDR3 protein gets one entry after TCRdb re-called the multiplex PCR reads with MiXCR. Of about 710,000 distinct CDR3 sequences listed, roughly 15% are singletons. The sequenced material came from blood. The receptors stem from a man in his late teens or twenties with Graves' hyperthyroidism.

This clonotype was observed many times. The V call is TRBV12-3 or TRBV12-4, the J call TRBJ2-7; TRBD1 aligns across 9 bases. V was clipped by 6 bases and J by 4 bases; unmatched bases: 10. The CDR3 loop spans 15 amino acids. In DNA form, the CDR3 reads TGTGCCAGCAGCCCACACAGGGGGCTGACGTACGAGCAGTACTTC. Protein product: CASSPHRGLTYEQYF.

In regard to this clonotype: The germline gene is not matched at one end of the junction; a read error may be the cause. The chain links TRBV20-1 to TRBJ1-1; D might be TRBD1 (6 bases). The CDR3 length is 16 residues. Germline CDR1 DFQATT, CDR2 SNEGSKA (reference sequence). CDR3 amino acids: CSAPRQDGARSTEALF. DNA for the CDR3: TGCAGTGCTCCCCGACAGGATGGGGCGAGGAGCACTGAAGCTCTCTTT.

There are a few counts of this clonotype. The V gene is TRBV5-1, the J gene TRBJ2-5; 12 bases align to TRBD1. Germline trimming cut 2 bases from V and 5 bases from J; bases unmatched to any gene: 7. The CDR3 contains 16 residues. CDR1 SGHRS and CDR2 YFSETQ come from the germline V gene. CDR3 loop: CASSFGTGGLGETQYF. The CDR3 DNA is TGCGCCAGCAGCTTTGGGACAGGGGGCCTTGGGGAGACCCAGTACTTC. Supplemented by reference TRBV5-1 and TRBJ2-5, the full variable domain reads KAGVTQTPRYLIKTRGQQVTLSCSPISGHRSVSWYQQTPGQGLQFLFEYFSETQRNKGNFPGRFSGRQFSNSRSEMNVSTLELGDSALYLCASSFGTGGLGETQYFGPGTRLLVL.

In its sample, this clonotype was seen many times. The chain has TRBV2 and TRBJ2-1; D is perhaps TRBD2 (5 bases). This CDR3 region has 15 residues. The ends were cut back, 7 bases at V and 4 bases at J, with 17 bases in the middle. CDR1 and CDR2 (germline): SNHLY, FYNNEI. This CDR3 is CASTPQSGLYNEQFF. CDR3 sequence (DNA): TGTGCCAGCACCCCTCAGAGCGGCCTATACAATGAGCAGTTCTTC.

This clonotype occurred many times. The chain uses TRBV7-2 and TRBJ2-1; TRBD2 might be the D (5 bases). The CDR3 sequence is 12 residues long. The ends were cut back, 3 bases at V and 9 bases at J, with 9 bases in the middle. Germline CDR1 reads SGHTA; CDR2 reads FQGNSA. Here the CDR3 DNA reads TGTGCCAGCAGCTTCCTCCGGGGTGAGCAGTTCTTC. This sequence encodes CASSFLRGEQFF.

This clonotype was detected only a few times. The chain couples TRBV28 to TRBJ1-6, with TRBD1 identical over 7 bases. The CDR3 length is 18 residues. Germline lookup yields CDR1 MDHEN and CDR2 SYDVKM. V dropped 5 bases and J dropped 0; count of bases not matched to a gene: 10. The CDR3 here is CASSPLGQDGSYNSPLHF. The CDR3 DNA reads as TGTGCCAGCAGTCCCCTCGGACAGGACGGCTCCTATAATTCACCCCTCCACTTT.

This clonotype was counted only a few times. The J gene is TRBJ2-5, the V gene TRBV29-1; possibly TRBD2 for D (5 bases). CDR3 length: 12 residues. V gave up 3 bases and J gave up 5 bases, with 10 bases separating them. CDR1 is SQVTM, CDR2 ANQGSEA, per germline. CDR3 bases: TGCAGCGTTGAGCCTAGCCGGGAGACCCAGTACTTC. Translated: CSVEPSRETQYF. The full variable domain, its missing parts supplied by reference TRBV29-1 and TRBJ2-5, is SAVISQKPSRDICQRGTSLTIQCQVDSQVTMMFWYRQQPGQSLTLIATANQGSEATYESGFVIDKFPISRPNLTFSTLTVSNMSPEDSSIYLCSVEPSRETQYFGPGTRLLVL.

This clonotype was observed a handful of times. J is TRBJ2-5 and V is TRBV4-1; D possibly corresponds to TRBD2 (6 bases). The V and J ends lost 1 base and 1 base respectively, with 10 bases between them. The CDR3 spans 15 residues. The germline V gene encodes CDR1 MGHRA and CDR2 YSYEKL. The CDR3 sequence is CASSQGPGSQETQYF. CDR3 nucleotide sequence: TGCGCCAGCAGCCAAGGTCCCGGGAGCCAAGAGACCCAGTACTTC.

This clonotype was observed a handful of times. This chain joins TRBV25-1 and TRBJ1-2, with D unresolved. Germline CDR1 and CDR2: MGHDK and SYGVNS. V was pared by 2 bases and J by 4 bases, with 11 bases between. This CDR3 is 14 amino acids long. In DNA form, the CDR3 reads TGTGCCAGCAGTGAAGCAGGCAGACTCTATGGCTACACCTTC. It is translated as CASSEAGRLYGYTF.

This clonotype has just a few counts. The chain links TRBV9 to TRBJ2-2; perhaps TRBD1 as D (6 bases). Per germline, CDR1 SGDLS and CDR2 YYNGEE. The V gene lost 4 bases and the J gene lost 7 bases, with 23 bases spanning the gap. The length of the CDR3 is 17 residues. CDR3 DNA: TGTGCCAGCAGCCCCCCTCGGCTCCCAGGGGTCGGCGGGGAGCTGTTTTTT. Amino acids: CASSPPRLPGVGGELFF.

The sample holds a few counts of this clonotype. V gene TRBV29-1 combines with J gene TRBJ1-4; TRBD1 aligns across 7 bases. V dropped 3 bases and J dropped 3; count of bases not matched to a gene: 7. The germline V gene encodes CDR1 SQVTM and CDR2 ANQGSEA. The CDR3 runs to 15 residues. DNA for the CDR3: TGCAGCGTTGACGGAGCAGGGGGGTCTAATGAAAAACTGTTTTTT. Translated, it gives CSVDGAGGSNEKLFF.

The sample holds one count of this clonotype. The chain employs TRBV11-2 and TRBJ1-1; weak D call: TRBD1 (6 bases). Trimming stripped 5 bases from V and 8 bases from J, with 21 bases between. Germline values: CDR1 SGHAT, CDR2 FQNNGV. The CDR3 runs 15 residues. The CDR3 spells CASSRGAPSPNEAFF. Here the CDR3 DNA reads TGTGCCAGCAGCCGGGGGGCCCCTAGCCCCAACGAAGCTTTCTTT. Complete variable domain (other parts from reference TRBV11-2 and TRBJ1-1): EAGVAQSPRYKIIEKRQSVAFWCNPISGHATLYWYQQILGQGPKLLIQFQNNGVVDDSQLPKDRFSAERLKGVDSTLKIQPAKLEDSAVYLCASSRGAPSPNEAFFGQGTRLTVV.

CDR3 region: CASSGQGLVYNEQFF. CDR3 in DNA: TGTGCCAGCAGCGGTCAGGGACTGGTGTACAATGAGCAGTTCTTC. The chain employs TRBV9 and TRBJ2-1; possible D gene TRBD2, 6 bases. CDR1 is SGDLS, CDR2 YYNGEE, per germline. CDR3 length: 15 residues. V was clipped by 3 bases and J by 4 bases, with 14 bases between them.

J is TRBJ1-1 and V is TRBV28; 7 positions match TRBD1. The CDR3 covers 15 residues. With 4 bases clipped from V and 2 bases from J, the junction kept 7 bases outside the gene matches. CDR1 is MDHEN and CDR2 is SYDVKM in the germline V gene. Here the CDR3 DNA reads TGTGCCAGCAGTTGGGGTGGGACAGCAAACACTGAAGCTTTCTTT. This gives the protein CASSWGGTANTEAFF. Full variable domain (remainder filled in from reference TRBV28 and TRBJ1-1): DVKVTQSSRYLVKRTGEKVFLECVQDMDHENMFWYRQDPGLGLRLIYFSYDVKMKEKGDIPEGYSVSREKKERFSLILESASTNQTSMYLCASSWGGTANTEAFFGQGTRLTVV.

The chain has TRBV6-1 and TRBJ1-2; 10 nucleotides align to TRBD1. Germline V lookup: CDR1 MNHNS, CDR2 SASEGT. After removal of 6 bases from V and 7 bases from J, the junction contained 5 bases not matched to a gene. The CDR3 spans 13 residues. The CDR3: CASSDRGLSGYTF. As DNA, the CDR3 is TGTGCCAGCAGCGACAGGGGGCTAAGTGGCTACACCTTC.

The CDR3 DNA reads as TGTGCCAGCAGTGTCTCCGCGGGAGGGACGGATACGCAGTATTTT. Its translation: CASSVSAGGTDTQYF. The rearrangement joins TRBV6-1 to TRBJ2-3; 9 bases agree with TRBD2. The V segment lost 4 bases and the J segment 6 bases; nucleotides outside the gene matches: 8. There are 15 residues in the CDR3. Per germline, CDR1 MNHNS and CDR2 SASEGT.

The chain is built from TRBV5-1 and TRBJ2-6; D remains ambiguous. Trimming removed 3 bases at V and 7 bases at J, with 11 bases between. Germline V CDR1 and CDR2: SGHRS, YFSETQ. The CDR3 is made up of 14 amino acids. CDR3 amino acids: CASSWAQGANVLTF. The CDR3 nucleotides are TGCGCCAGCAGCTGGGCCCAAGGTGCCAACGTCCTGACTTTC. Full variable domain (rest looked up from reference TRBV5-1 and TRBJ2-6): KAGVTQTPRYLIKTRGQQVTLSCSPISGHRSVSWYQQTPGQGLQFLFEYFSETQRNKGNFPGRFSGRQFSNSRSEMNVSTLELGDSALYLCASSWAQGANVLTFGAGSRLTVL.

This clonotype was counted many times. The V gene is TRBV29-1, the J gene TRBJ1-1; D gene unclear. Germline CDR1 and CDR2: SQVTM and ANQGSEA. CDR3 size: 13 residues. With 4 bases removed from V and 2 bases from J, the gap between germline ends came to 11 bases. CDR3 DNA sequence: TGCAGCGTTGTCCGGCAGGCCAACACTGAAGCTTTCTTT. Its translation is CSVVRQANTEAFF.

This clonotype turned up a few times. This chain joins TRBV12-3 or TRBV12-4 and TRBJ2-5; D not certain. The CDR3 contains 13 residues. V dropped 3 bases and J dropped 5 bases, with 10 bases sitting between them. The CDR3 DNA reads as TGTGCCAGCAGTTTGATAGCCTCCGAGACCCAGTACTTC. Encoded protein: CASSLIASETQYF.

This clonotype occurred a few times. In DNA form, the CDR3 reads TGCGCCAGCAGCTTGGTCGCGGGGGCCCGGAATGAGCAGTTCTTC. As protein: CASSLVAGARNEQFF. The chain carries TRBV5-1 and TRBJ2-1; maybe TRBD2 (7 bases). Germline V gives CDR1 SGHRS, CDR2 YFSETQ. Trimming left V 0 bases short and J 7 bases short, with 14 bases between. This CDR3 spans 15 amino acids. Variable domain in full (rest from reference TRBV5-1 and TRBJ2-1): KAGVTQTPRYLIKTRGQQVTLSCSPISGHRSVSWYQQTPGQGLQFLFEYFSETQRNKGNFPGRFSGRQFSNSRSEMNVSTLELGDSALYLCASSLVAGARNEQFFGPGTRLTVL.

There are many counts of this clonotype. The V gene is TRBV27, the J gene TRBJ2-1; the D is unclear. The CDR3 consists of 15 residues. V lost 4 bases and J 8 bases, leaving 18 bases between the germline ends. The germline V gene encodes CDR1 MNHEY and CDR2 SMNVEV (reference sequence). CDR3 protein: CASSSSRVAIDEQFF. In nucleotides, the CDR3 is TGTGCCAGCAGTTCCTCCCGCGTGGCAATCGATGAGCAGTTCTTC.

This clonotype has at least ten counts. V and J are TRBV28 and TRBJ1-1; weak D call: TRBD1 (6 bases). The germline V gene has CDR1 MDHEN and CDR2 SYDVKM. The CDR3 consists of 10 residues. The V and J ends lost 8 bases and 8 bases respectively, with 9 bases between them. The CDR3 loop reads CASGTGEAFF. DNA for the CDR3: TGTGCCAGCGGTACAGGGGAAGCTTTCTTT.

The V and J genes are TRBV20-1 and TRBJ2-5, with 10 bases lining up with TRBD1. CDR1 is DFQATT, CDR2 SNEGSKA, per germline (reference sequence). The junction had 9 bases not matched to a gene; V was cut back by 0 bases and J by 5 bases. The CDR3 totals 16 residues. CDR3 coding DNA: TGCAGTGCTAGAGACCCCGGGACAGGGGTAGGGGAGACCCAGTACTTC. This gives the protein CSARDPGTGVGETQYF.

This clonotype has at least ten counts. The rearrangement joins TRBV6-2 or TRBV6-3 to TRBJ2-1; TRBD2 matches 7 bases. Germline V gene lookup returns CDR1 MNHEY and CDR2 SVGEGT. This CDR3 contains 15 residues. V gave up 4 bases and J gave up 7 bases; unmatched junction bases: 10. The CDR3 DNA reads as TGTGCCAGCAGTTTGGAGGGAGGGACCGCGAATGAGCAGTTCTTC. The encoded protein is CASSLEGGTANEQFF.